The TCR beta chain under discussion was sequenced for a study of cytomegalovirus exposure and HLA in healthy donors. Study-wide results and limits: In a later analysis, DRB1 alleles had the most associated TCRs; HLA-C alleles the fewest.

This clone appeared a single time. Its antigen is still unknown. Relative to the germline gene, one junction end is altered; a read error may explain this. This PCR relied on a set of 60 Vbeta primers and 13 Jbeta primers. Using immunoSEQ multiplex PCR, the repertoire was profiled, and TCRdb retains in-frame clones only, with some absent. There are around 120,000 clones in the sample; 55% to 75% occur only once, and around 1.6% lies in the top ten. The TCR comes from a young man in good health and CMV-seropositive. The specimen was PBMCs.

The CDR3 spells CASSLDSAAGGPRWDF. The CDR3 region has the DNA TGCGCCAGCAGCTTGGATTCTGCAGCGGGAGGGCCGAGGTGGGACTTC. The chain joins TRBV5-1 to TRBJ2-7; 10 bases align to TRBD2. From germline, CDR1 is SGHRS and CDR2 YFSETQ. The length of the CDR3 is 16 residues.